This entry describes one TCR beta chain. Its antigen is as yet unknown. This specimen belongs to a study of T cell repertoires in cytomegalovirus infection. TCRdb reprocessed the reads via MiXCR and lists one record per CDR3 protein. The sample records more than 300,000 distinct CDR3 sequences, roughly a third being singletons. The V and J ends lost 2 bases and 12 bases respectively, with 17 bases between them. The CDR3 has 13 residues. The V gene's germline CDR1 is SQVTM and CDR2 ANQGSEA. This clonotype originated in a human donor in good health (CMV status not recorded). Some clones in this sample may be carry-over from other donors' samples. This sample comprised cultured PBMCs, obtained from culture after CMV antigen stimulation. The chain has TRBV29-1 and TRBJ2-1; unclear D gene. CDR3 in amino acids: CSVENFNQLWQFF. CDR3 sequence (DNA): TGCAGCGTTGAAAATTTTAACCAACTATGGCAGTTCTTC.